This T cell receptor beta chain was recorded in a study of T cells after yellow fever vaccination. General study points: The study re-detected most primary-vaccination clones after the booster (under 97% CD4, 85% to 90% CD8).

Comment on this clonotype: Its antigen is unknown.

Germline CDR1 KGHSH, CDR2 LQKENI. CDR3 length: 14 amino acids. V lost 3 bases, J lost 0 bases, and 8 bases lay in between. TCRdb re-called the 5' RACE reads with MiXCR, one entry per CDR3 protein. The top ten hold around 15% of the sample, which has under 600,000 distinct CDR3 sequences, about 13% seen once. The source is a man aged 25 to 40 who received the YFV17D yellow fever vaccine. This chain connects TRBV18 to TRBJ1-1; possibly TRBD1 for D (6 bases). The sample consisted of PBMCs, taken on the day of the yellow fever booster vaccination. As DNA, the CDR3 is TGTGCCAGCTCACCGTGGGGGCTGAACACTGAAGCTTTCTTT. It translates to CASSPWGLNTEAFF.